One sample yielded the 25 T cell receptor beta chains listed below, sequenced in a study of beta chain features in type 1 diabetes. Study results and caveats: Moderate but significant shortening of TCRB CDR3s was recorded in all four CD4+ subsets from Type 1 diabetes patients.

Their specific antigens are unknown. Expressed TCRB transcripts were sequenced because the isolated RNA had all been reverse transcribed beforehand. TCRdb's table, derived via immunoSEQ multiplex PCR, lists solely in-frame clones and lacks some. The table lists 300,000 to 400,000 clones, approximately 12% of them singletons. Sequenced input: naive CD4+ T cells from blood. The receptors were sampled from a woman aged 18-29 years with type 1 diabetes.

This clone was counted many times. The rearrangement uses TRBV11-2 and TRBJ2-7; a possible D gene is TRBD2 (5 bases). V lost 5 bases to trimming and J lost 7 bases, with 12 bases between them. This CDR3 spans 12 amino acids. The germline V gene encodes CDR1 SGHAT and CDR2 FQNNGV. The CDR3 reads CASSPGPGEQYV. The CDR3 region has the DNA TGTGCCAGCAGCCCCGGACCGGGAGAGCAGTACGTC.

The genes are TRBV9 and TRBJ2-5, with 7 bases aligning to TRBD2. V shed 4 bases, J shed 2 bases, and the junction held 11 bases outside the gene matches. CDR3 length: 16 amino acids. Germline V gives CDR1 SGDLS, CDR2 YYNGEE. CDR3 protein: CASSIAGEVWQETQYF. DNA for the CDR3: TGTGCCAGCAGCATCGCGGGGGAGGTTTGGCAAGAGACCCAGTACTTC.

The chain joins TRBV11-2 to TRBJ2-2; TRBD1 might be the D (6 bases). The ends were cut back, 3 bases at V and 7 bases at J, with 6 bases in the middle. The CDR3 runs 12 residues. Per germline, CDR1 SGHAT and CDR2 FQNNGV. The CDR3 DNA follows: TGTGCCAGCAGCTTCAGGGGCGGGGAGCTGTTTTTT. The encoded protein is CASSFRGGELFF.

This clone came up many times. The identical CDR3 is also encoded by other nucleotide sequences in the sample. Here the CDR3 DNA reads TGTGCCAGCAGTCCCTCCGGGGAGCTGTTTTTT. This codes for CASSPSGELFF. The chain couples TRBV7-9 to TRBJ2-2; D not certain. From germline, CDR1 is SEHNR and CDR2 FQNEAQ (reference sequence). V was shortened by 6 bases and J by 6 bases, with 5 bases between the two germline ends. This CDR3 comprises 11 residues.

This clone was observed a handful of times. This chain joins TRBV9 and TRBJ2-3; D is unresolved. Per the germline V gene, CDR1 is SGDLS and CDR2 is YYNGEE. The CDR3 runs 13 residues. V was pared by 3 bases and J by 3 bases, with 8 bases between. The CDR3 DNA reads as TGTGCCAGCAGCGGCTACGTGACAGATACGCAGTATTTT. Protein: CASSGYVTDTQYF.

The CDR3 nucleotides read TGTGCCAGCAGAGCGCCAGCGACGGAGACCCAGTACTTC. Protein: CASRAPATETQYF. The chain couples TRBV5-4 to TRBJ2-5; no clear D gene. Trimming took 5 bases from V and 5 from J, leaving 13 bases between them. Per germline, CDR1 SGHNT and CDR2 YYREEE (reference sequence). The CDR3 sequence is 13 residues long.

For this clone: The identical CDR3 is also encoded by other nucleotide sequences in the sample. This rearrangement joins TRBV9 to TRBJ2-1, with TRBD1 matching 12 bases. V gave up 0 bases and J gave up 4 bases; unmatched junction bases: 2. This CDR3 comprises 16 residues. Per the germline V gene, CDR1 is SGDLS and CDR2 is YYNGEE. The CDR3 DNA sequence: TGTGCCAGCAGCGTAGCGGGACAGGGGGCGTACAATGAGCAGTTCTTC. Amino acids: CASSVAGQGAYNEQFF.

This chain joins TRBV20-1 and TRBJ1-1; TRBD1 agrees at 7 bases. The J segment lost 10 bases and the V segment lost 5 bases, leaving 4 bases of the junction unmatched. This CDR3 has 10 amino acids. Germline V CDR1 and CDR2: DFQATT, SNEGSKA (reference sequence). The CDR3 region has the DNA TGCAGTGCTGTACAGGGGAGAGCTTTCTTT. Protein sequence: CSAVQGRAFF.

This rearrangement joins TRBV19 to TRBJ1-5; D uncertain. The CDR3 contains 16 residues. Germline assignment: CDR1 LNHDA and CDR2 SQIVND (reference sequence). Trimming pared 1 base from V and 2 bases from J, leaving 12 bases between. CDR3 in DNA: TGTGCCAGTAGTATAGTTGAGGGTCACCGCAATCAGCCCCAGCATTTT. Translation gives CASSIVEGHRNQPQHF.

The genes are TRBV7-9 and TRBJ2-5; D not resolved. Trimming took 5 bases from V and 5 from J, leaving 12 bases between them. Germline V gene sequence: CDR1 SEHNR, CDR2 FQNEAQ (reference sequence). The CDR3 is made up of 13 amino acids. This CDR3 is CASSATAKETQYF. DNA for the CDR3: TGTGCCAGCAGCGCAACAGCCAAGGAGACCCAGTACTTC.

The gene calls are TRBV10-3 and TRBJ2-2, with 14 bases matching TRBD2. The germline V gene has CDR1 ENHRY and CDR2 SYGVKD. J lost 4 bases, V lost 5 bases, and 6 bases had no gene match. The CDR3 runs to 17 residues. The CDR3 is CAISTGLAGASTGELFF. The DNA for the CDR3 is TGTGCCATCAGTACGGGACTAGCGGGAGCATCCACCGGGGAGCTGTTTTTT.

This chain joins TRBV6-4 and TRBJ2-1, with D uncertain. The germline CDR1 and CDR2 sequences are MRHNA and SNTAGT. The CDR3 length is 13 residues. V lost 0 bases to trimming and J lost 10 bases, with 10 bases between them. This CDR3 reads CASSDSMGREQFF. The DNA of the CDR3 is TGTGCCAGCAGTGACTCGATGGGCAGGGAGCAGTTCTTC.

This chain links TRBV19 with TRBJ2-3; no definite D call. This CDR3 is built from 12 residues. The V and J ends lost 2 bases and 5 bases respectively, with 5 bases between them. Germline CDR1 and CDR2: LNHDA and SQIVND (reference sequence). The CDR3 bases are TGTGCCAGTAGTATAACTGGAGATACGCAGTATTTT. Translation gives CASSITGDTQYF.

This chain links TRBV27 with TRBJ2-7, with TRBD2 as a possible D gene (5 bases). The V end was cut by 5 bases, the J end by 5 bases, with 22 bases between. The CDR3 length is 16 residues. CDR1 is MNHEY, CDR2 SMNVEV, per germline (reference sequence). The CDR3 DNA reads as TGTGCCAGCAGTCCCGCCGGGCGGAGGCTTGGGAACGAGCAGTACTTC. Translation gives CASSPAGRRLGNEQYF.

This clone has just a few counts. In DNA, the CDR3 is TGTGCCAGCAGCTTAGCGGGAGGGCCGGGGGAGACCCAGTACTTC. It translates to CASSLAGGPGETQYF. The J gene is TRBJ2-5, the V gene TRBV9; 11 bases map to TRBD2. Germline CDR1 is SGDLS and CDR2 is YYNGEE. After removal of 4 bases from V and 5 bases from J, the junction contained 7 bases not matched to a gene. CDR3 length: 15 residues. The full variable domain, with the rest looked up from reference TRBV9 and TRBJ2-5, is DSGVTQTPKHLITATGQRVTLRCSPRSGDLSVYWYQQSLDQGLQFLIQYYNGEERAKGNILERFSAQQFPDLHSELNLSSLELGDSALYFCASSLAGGPGETQYFGPGTRLLVL.

The V call is TRBV12-5, the J call TRBJ1-5; D not resolved. The CDR3 runs to 11 residues. Germline-derived CDR1 and CDR2 are LGHNT and FRNRAP. V was clipped by 7 bases and J by 5 bases, with 6 bases between them. CDR3 DNA sequence: TGTGCTAGTGCCCCGTATCAGCCCCAGCATTTT. This encodes CASAPYQPQHF.

This clone occurred a few times. This rearrangement joins TRBV9 to TRBJ1-1, with 8 bases matching TRBD1. The CDR3 length is 14 residues. CDR1 is SGDLS, CDR2 YYNGEE, per germline. V shed 3 bases, J shed 6 bases, and the junction held 7 bases outside the gene matches. CDR3 DNA sequence: TGTGCCAGCAGCGCCGGACAGGGTAGCTCTGAAGCTTTCTTT. Translation gives CASSAGQGSSEAFF.

This clone has a handful of counts. V usage is TRBV5-6 and J usage is TRBJ2-7; 11 nucleotides line up with TRBD2. The CDR3 totals 17 residues. V lost 3 bases to trimming and J lost 3 bases; unmatched junction nucleotides: 11. CDR1 is SGHDT and CDR2 is YYEEEE in the germline V gene. The CDR3 bases are TGTGCCAGCAGCTGGGGGGGACTAGCGGCTCTGCTCTACGAGCAGTACGTC. It codes for CASSWGGLAALLYEQYV.

This clone turned up a few times. The CDR3 coding sequence is TGTGCCAGCAGCTTATTTTTAGCGGCCGCCACAGATACGCAGTATTTT. It is translated as CASSLFLAAATDTQYF. The J gene is TRBJ2-3, the V gene TRBV7-3; D is perhaps TRBD2 (6 bases). Looked up from germline, CDR1 is SGHTA and CDR2 is FQGTGA. Trimming took 2 bases from V and 2 from J, leaving 14 bases between them. The CDR3 contains 16 residues. Full variable domain (remainder filled in from reference TRBV7-3 and TRBJ2-3): GAGVSQTPSNKVTEKGKYVELRCDPISGHTALYWYRQSLGQGPEFLIYFQGTGAADDSGLPNDRFFAVRPEGSVSTLKIQRTERGDSAVYLCASSLFLAAATDTQYFGPGTRLTVL.

This clone was seen a few times. V is TRBV18 and J is TRBJ2-7, with a weak D call TRBD1 (5 bases). Trimming took off 6 bases at V and 4 bases at J, with 10 bases between the two ends. The CDR3 is 12 amino acids. Germline CDR1 reads KGHSH; CDR2 reads LQKENI. CDR3 region: CASSQGTYEQYF. The CDR3 DNA reads as TGTGCCAGCTCCCAGGGTACGTACGAGCAGTACTTC.

This clone was observed a handful of times. The chain recombines TRBV7-9 with TRBJ1-2, with D tentatively TRBD1 (5 bases). Germline values: CDR1 SEHNR, CDR2 FQNEAQ (reference sequence). The V end lost 1 base, the J end lost 0 bases, and 12 bases lay between the germline ends. This CDR3 has 16 amino acids. The CDR3 sequence is CASSLGVVQANYGYTF. The CDR3 DNA reads as TGTGCCAGCAGCTTAGGGGTCGTACAGGCTAACTATGGCTACACCTTC.

V gene TRBV6-5 combines with J gene TRBJ2-7; D possibly corresponds to TRBD1 (6 bases). This CDR3 contains 14 residues. Germline V CDR1 and CDR2: MNHEY, SVGAGI. Trimming cost V 5 bases and J 1 base, with 12 bases left between them. Here the CDR3 reads CASSAEGQSYEQYF. The CDR3 DNA reads TGTGCCAGCAGTGCCGAGGGACAATCCTACGAGCAGTACTTC.

This clone came up a few times. J is TRBJ1-2 and V is TRBV5-1; 10 bases match TRBD1. This CDR3 contains 16 residues. With 2 bases clipped from V and 8 bases from J, the junction kept 12 bases outside the gene matches. Per the germline V gene, CDR1 is SGHRS and CDR2 is YFSETQ. CDR3 bases: TGCGCCAGCAGCTTATCCGGGACAGGGGACCGCCGAGGCTACACCTTC. Protein sequence: CASSLSGTGDRRGYTF.

This clone was observed a handful of times. The chain is built from TRBV27 and TRBJ1-4; 9 bases map to TRBD1. V lost 3 bases, J lost 3 bases, and 2 bases stayed unmatched. This CDR3 is built from 15 residues. The germline V gene has CDR1 MNHEY and CDR2 SMNVEV (reference sequence). The CDR3 is CASSFRTGANEKLFF. Written as DNA, the CDR3 is TGTGCCAGCAGTTTCCGGACAGGGGCTAATGAAAAACTGTTTTTT. Full variable domain (remainder filled in from reference TRBV27 and TRBJ1-4): EAQVTQNPRYLITVTGKKLTVTCSQNMNHEYMSWYRQDPGLGLRQIYYSMNVEVTDKGDVPEGYKVSRKEKRNFPLILESPSPNQTSLYFCASSFRTGANEKLFFGSGTQLSVL.

In this sample, this clone turned up a few times. The chain has TRBV19 and TRBJ2-1, with TRBD1 as a possible D gene (5 bases). Deletions cut 0 bases from V and 9 bases from J, with 9 bases between. Germline CDR1 is LNHDA and CDR2 is SQIVND (reference sequence). CDR3 length equals 13 residues. CDR3 protein: CASSIDRQGEQFF. CDR3 in DNA: TGTGCCAGTAGTATAGACCGTCAGGGTGAGCAGTTCTTC.